The clone carrying this T cell receptor (beta chain) was counted at least ten times. Its antigen is not known. The CDR3 has 17 residues. Trimming pared 0 bases from V and 0 bases from J, leaving 13 bases between. CDR1 SGHRS and CDR2 YFSETQ come from the germline V gene. This sample was included in a study of T cells after yellow fever vaccination. UMIs and a universal primer site were added when TCR cDNA was made by 5'RACE template switching. TCRdb independently ran MiXCR on the 5' RACE reads; one entry per CDR3 protein. The table shows about 340,000 distinct CDR3 sequences, with 3.5% to 4.5% occurring only once. Study-wide results and caveats: The study re-detected most primary-vaccination clones after the booster (about 95% CD4, roughly 90% CD8).

The origin of this receptor is a man in his late teens or twenties who received the YFV17D yellow fever vaccine. The chain carries TRBV5-1 and TRBJ1-3; D is possibly TRBD1 (6 bases). The sample consisted of PBMCs, taken 5 days after the yellow fever booster vaccination. CDR3 in amino acids: CASSLDTGWSSGNTIYF. CDR3 in DNA: TGCGCCAGCAGCTTGGATACAGGGTGGTCCTCTGGAAACACCATATATTTT. Full variable domain (rest looked up from reference TRBV5-1 and TRBJ1-3): KAGVTQTPRYLIKTRGQQVTLSCSPISGHRSVSWYQQTPGQGLQFLFEYFSETQRNKGNFPGRFSGRQFSNSRSEMNVSTLELGDSALYLCASSLDTGWSSGNTIYFGEGSWLTVV.